This T cell receptor beta chain was found in a study of blood T cell repertoires in COVID-19. The overall study: PBMCs, B-cell-depleted T cells, or T cells provided the cDNA or gDNA that made up the material.

Per the original data handling: Reference gene primers were amplified, and this amplification served to estimate nucleated cell counts. Produced via immunoSEQ multiplex PCR; TCRdb's table is partial and in-frame only. The DNA gave D and trimming, while V, J and clone size come from that table. In the table there are around 120,000 clones, around 87% of which are singletons. CDR1 is MRHNA, CDR2 SNTAGT, per germline. The CDR3 covers 10 residues. Trimming shortened V by 7 bases and J by 2 bases, and 3 bases separated the two germline ends. V usage is TRBV6-4 and J usage is TRBJ2-7; D unresolved. The clonotype was recovered from a woman in her seventies with acute or convalescent COVID-19. Source material: peripheral blood. In nucleotides, the CDR3 is TGTGCCAGCACCACCTACGAGCAGTACTTC. Amino acids: CASTTYEQYF.